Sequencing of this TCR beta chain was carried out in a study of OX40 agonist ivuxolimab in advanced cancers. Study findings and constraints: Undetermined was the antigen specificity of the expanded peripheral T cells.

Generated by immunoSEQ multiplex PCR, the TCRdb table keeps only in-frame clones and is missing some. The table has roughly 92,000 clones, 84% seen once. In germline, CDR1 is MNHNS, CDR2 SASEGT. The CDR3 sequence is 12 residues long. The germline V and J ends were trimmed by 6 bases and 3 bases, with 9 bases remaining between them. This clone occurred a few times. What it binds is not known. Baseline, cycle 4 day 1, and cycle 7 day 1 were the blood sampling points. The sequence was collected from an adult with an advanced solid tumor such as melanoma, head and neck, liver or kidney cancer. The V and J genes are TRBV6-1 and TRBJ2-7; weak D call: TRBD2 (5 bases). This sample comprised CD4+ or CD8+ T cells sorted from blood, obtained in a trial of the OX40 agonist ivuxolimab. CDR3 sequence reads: CASSLGLYEQYF. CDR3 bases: TGTGCCAGCAGCCTCGGACTCTACGAGCAGTACTTC.